One and the same sample provided the 26 T cell receptor beta chains below, sequenced in a study of shared clonotypes between healthy human individuals. Some clones are missing from TCRdb's copy, which holds only in-frame ones; the method was immunoSEQ multiplex PCR. The sample shows over 2 million clones, roughly 94% of them seen only once. Material: naive CD4+ T cells sorted from blood. Subset noted: CD45RA+ positively selected. Receptors originate from a man younger than 35 in good health.

The gene calls are TRBV2 and TRBJ1-3; D is possibly TRBD1 (6 bases). CDR1 is SNHLY, CDR2 FYNNEI, per germline. V lost 7 bases and J lost 2, with 12 bases in between. This CDR3 spans 14 amino acids. CDR3 in amino acids: CASTLAGAGNTIYF. The CDR3 nucleotides are TGTGCCAGCACCCTGGCAGGGGCTGGAAACACCATATATTTT.

The chain joins TRBV6-1 to TRBJ2-1; either TRBD1 or TRBD2 may supply D (6 bases each). Trimming took 2 bases from V and 2 from J, leaving 10 bases between them. There are 15 residues in the CDR3. The germline V gene encodes CDR1 MNHNS and CDR2 SASEGT. The CDR3 sequence is CASSELGGPYNEQFF. DNA of the CDR3: TGTGCCAGCAGTGAACTCGGGGGCCCCTACAATGAGCAGTTCTTC.

The V call is TRBV7-9, the J call TRBJ1-1; D ambiguous. The length of the CDR3 is 14 residues. CDR1 is SEHNR and CDR2 is FQNEAQ in the germline V gene (reference sequence). Trimming cost V 1 base and J 1 base, with 7 bases left between them. The CDR3 reads CASSLVRRNTEAFF. CDR3 DNA sequence: TGTGCCAGCAGCTTAGTACGTAGGAACACTGAAGCTTTCTTT.

Note on this clone: Other DNA variants within this sample encode the same CDR3. J is TRBJ2-7 and V is TRBV21-1. TRBV21-1 corresponds to a pseudogene. CDR3 size: 12 residues. This CDR3 is CASSKGIYEQYF. The CDR3 DNA reads TGTGCCAGCAGCAAAGGGATCTACGAGCAGTACTTC.

The V call is TRBV29-1, the J call TRBJ2-7; D may be TRBD1 (6 bases). V lost 5 bases and J 1 base, leaving 12 bases between the germline ends. This CDR3 is 13 amino acids long. Germline V CDR1 and CDR2: SQVTM, ANQGSEA. CDR3 residues: CSVSGTKSYEQYF. The CDR3 DNA reads TGCAGCGTTAGTGGGACAAAATCCTACGAGCAGTACTTC.

The chain carries TRBV2 and TRBJ2-2; unclear D gene. CDR1 SNHLY and CDR2 FYNNEI come from the germline V gene. Trimming removed 11 bases from V and 5 bases from J, with 12 bases in between. This CDR3 has 12 amino acids. Written as DNA, the CDR3 is TGTGCCGGTAGGGTTCGGACCGGGGAGCTGTTTTTT. Its protein is CAGRVRTGELFF. The entire variable domain, with the rest obtained from reference TRBV2 and TRBJ2-2, is as follows: EPEVTQTPSHQVTQMGQEVILRCVPISNHLYFYWYRQILGQKVEFLVSFYNNEISEKSEIFDDQFSVERPDGSNFTLKIRSTKLEDSAMYFCAGRVRTGELFFGEGSRLTVL.

The rearrangement joins TRBV11-2 to TRBJ2-7, with TRBD2 matching 11 bases. From germline, CDR1 is SGHAT and CDR2 FQNNGV. This CDR3 comprises 16 residues. V was clipped by 6 bases and J by 2 bases; unmatched bases: 9. The CDR3 loop reads CASRRAGTSGAYEQYF. Written as DNA, the CDR3 is TGTGCCAGCAGAAGGGCCGGGACTAGCGGTGCCTACGAGCAGTACTTC.

V and J are TRBV6-5 and TRBJ1-1; D not resolved. Trimming removed 4 bases from V and 0 bases from J, with 6 bases in between. Germline CDR1 is MNHEY and CDR2 is SVGAGI. This CDR3 has 13 residues. CDR3 DNA: TGTGCCAGCAGTTTTTCATTGAACACTGAAGCTTTCTTT. This gives the protein CASSFSLNTEAFF.

The chain carries TRBV14 and TRBJ2-1; 8 bases align to TRBD2. This CDR3 comprises 16 residues. CDR1 SGHDN and CDR2 FVKESK come from the germline V gene. V trimming: 1 base; J trimming: 4 bases; junction bases outside the gene matches: 6. The CDR3 is CASSQARLAKYNEQFF. CDR3 nucleotides: TGTGCCAGCAGCCAAGCCCGACTAGCGAAATACAATGAGCAGTTCTTC.

The rearrangement uses TRBV4-1 and TRBJ1-1; 8 bases agree with TRBD1. Germline V gives CDR1 MGHRA, CDR2 YSYEKL. V gave up 1 base and J gave up 4 bases; unmatched junction bases: 11. The CDR3 has 17 amino acids. CDR3 DNA sequence: TGCGCCAGCAGCCAAGGGATCTTGGGACAGGTGGCCACTGAAGCTTTCTTT. This encodes CASSQGILGQVATEAFF.

The V call is TRBV18, the J call TRBJ2-7; unclear D gene. V was shortened by 2 bases and J by 1 base, with 12 bases between the two germline ends. The CDR3 sequence is 15 residues long. The germline CDR1 and CDR2 sequences are KGHSH and LQKENI. The CDR3 region is CASSPRLVGSYEQYF. Written as DNA, the CDR3 is TGTGCCAGCTCACCAAGGCTGGTGGGATCCTACGAGCAGTACTTC.

This chain connects TRBV14 to TRBJ1-6, with 7 bases identical to TRBD1. V shed 4 bases and J 9 bases; nucleotides not matched to a gene: 6. The CDR3 contains 14 residues. CDR1 SGHDN and CDR2 FVKESK come from the germline V gene. The CDR3, as DNA: TGTGCCAGCAGCCGACGGGACAGCACTTCACCCCTCCACTTT. Its protein product is CASSRRDSTSPLHF. Full variable domain (outside the CDR3, taken from reference TRBV14 and TRBJ1-6): EAGVTQFPSHSVIEKGQTVTLRCDPISGHDNLYWYRRVMGKEIKFLLHFVKESKQDESGMPNNRFLAERTGGTYSTLKVQPAELEDSGVYFCASSRRDSTSPLHFGNGTRLTVT.

The rearrangement joins TRBV7-9 to TRBJ2-2; perhaps TRBD2 as D (6 bases). Per germline, CDR1 SEHNR and CDR2 FQNEAQ (reference sequence). Trimming removed 2 bases from V and 7 bases from J, with 17 bases in between. This CDR3 is built from 16 residues. The CDR3 DNA follows: TGTGCCAGCAGCTTATCCGGGACCGGGAGTGGCGGGGAGCTGTTTTTT. This encodes CASSLSGTGSGGELFF.

The V gene is TRBV6-1, the J gene TRBJ1-6; no reliable D call. The germline V gene has CDR1 MNHNS and CDR2 SASEGT. Trimming left V 8 bases short and J 1 base short, with 6 bases between. The CDR3 has 13 amino acids. CDR3 DNA sequence: TGTGCCAGCCACGGTTCCTATAATTCACCCCTCCACTTT. This sequence encodes CASHGSYNSPLHF.

The chain has TRBV7-2 and TRBJ1-5; no firm D call. Trimming shortened V by 1 base and J by 7 bases, and 17 bases separated the two germline ends. Germline assignment: CDR1 SGHTA and CDR2 FQGNSA. This CDR3 has 16 residues. CDR3 nucleotide sequence: TGTGCCAGCAGCTTAGTGTCCTTGGGAAATCGGCAGCCCCAGCATTTT. The encoded protein is CASSLVSLGNRQPQHF.

In its sample, this clone was seen a few times. This chain uses TRBV2 with TRBJ2-3; no clear D. The CDR3 runs 11 residues. Germline V gene lookup returns CDR1 SNHLY and CDR2 FYNNEI. Between the trimmed V and J ends, which lost 5 bases and 2 bases, there was a span of 2 bases. The CDR3 sequence is CASSFTDTQYF. CDR3 DNA: TGTGCCAGCAGTTTCACAGATACGCAGTATTTT.

The chain is built from TRBV6-5 and TRBJ2-7; weak D call: TRBD1 (5 bases). Per the germline V gene, CDR1 is MNHEY and CDR2 is SVGAGI. The CDR3 has 15 residues. V lost 0 bases and J 3 bases, leaving 12 bases between the germline ends. Written as DNA, the CDR3 is TGTGCCAGCAGTTACTCCCCCAGGGAATACTACGAGCAGTACTTC. Encoded protein: CASSYSPREYYEQYF.

The chain joins TRBV2 to TRBJ2-7; D not certain. There are 11 residues in the CDR3. In germline, CDR1 is SNHLY, CDR2 FYNNEI. The ends were cut back, 6 bases at V and 9 bases at J, with 12 bases in the middle. CDR3 sequence reads: CASSLRKGQYF. CDR3 DNA sequence: TGTGCCAGCAGCCTCCGGAAGGGGCAGTACTTC. Full variable domain (missing parts from reference TRBV2 and TRBJ2-7): EPEVTQTPSHQVTQMGQEVILRCVPISNHLYFYWYRQILGQKVEFLVSFYNNEISEKSEIFDDQFSVERPDGSNFTLKIRSTKLEDSAMYFCASSLRKGQYFGPGTRLTVT.

The V and J genes are TRBV7-2 and TRBJ2-3; D is unresolved. This CDR3 is 14 amino acids long. The germline V gene encodes CDR1 SGHTA and CDR2 FQGNSA. V gave up 4 bases and J gave up 3 bases, with 11 bases separating them. In DNA form, the CDR3 reads TGTGCCAGCAGCTGGGATCGTCTAACAGATACGCAGTATTTT. Its translation is CASSWDRLTDTQYF.

The chain employs TRBV18 and TRBJ1-2, with D perhaps TRBD1 (5 bases). The V end was cut by 5 bases, the J end by 0 bases, with 19 bases between. The CDR3 length is 17 residues. Germline V gene data show CDR1 as KGHSH and CDR2 as LQKENI. CDR3 loop: CASSTSFTKGPNYGYTF. The CDR3 DNA sequence: TGTGCCAGCTCAACGTCGTTTACGAAGGGGCCTAACTATGGCTACACCTTC.

The V call is TRBV30, the J call TRBJ1-3; tentative D call: TRBD1 (6 bases). The CDR3 loop spans 15 amino acids. Looked up from germline, CDR1 is GTSNPN and CDR2 is SVGIG (reference sequence). The germline V and J ends were trimmed by 3 bases and 0 bases, with 12 bases remaining between them. The CDR3 sequence: CAWRRGTSSGNTIYF. CDR3 DNA sequence: TGTGCCTGGAGGCGGGGGACAAGCTCTGGAAACACCATATATTTT.

The chain joins TRBV25-1 to TRBJ2-1; 10 nucleotides agree with TRBD2. V lost 3 bases and J lost 6; bases outside the gene matches: 8. CDR3 length: 16 residues. Germline loops: CDR1 MGHDK, CDR2 SYGVNS. This CDR3 reads CASSDLGLAAANEQFF. CDR3 nucleotides: TGTGCCAGCAGTGATCTAGGACTAGCGGCAGCCAATGAGCAGTTCTTC.

The V call is TRBV11-2, the J call TRBJ1-5; no clear D gene. Germline lookup yields CDR1 SGHAT and CDR2 FQNNGV. V lost 5 bases, J lost 7 bases, and 24 bases lay in between. CDR3 length: 17 amino acids. CDR3 sequence: CASSPRRGTMGDQPQHF. The CDR3 DNA follows: TGTGCCAGCAGCCCCCGGCGGGGAACAATGGGTGACCAGCCCCAGCATTTT.

The chain recombines TRBV6-1 with TRBJ2-1; 7 nucleotides match TRBD2. The CDR3 consists of 15 residues. Germline assignment: CDR1 MNHNS and CDR2 SASEGT. V lost 1 base, J lost 3 bases, and 3 bases stayed unmatched. The CDR3, as DNA: TGTGCCAGCAGTGAAGGAGGCGGGGGCTACAATGAGCAGTTCTTC. It is translated as CASSEGGGGYNEQFF.

The V gene is TRBV4-1, the J gene TRBJ2-3; 9 bases map to TRBD1. The CDR3 extends over 16 amino acids. V trimming: 1 base; J trimming: 3 bases; junction bases outside the gene matches: 5. Germline CDR1 and CDR2: MGHRA and YSYEKL. The CDR3 nucleotides are TGCGCCAGCAGCCAAGTGCGGGGGACAGGGACAGATACGCAGTATTTT. As protein: CASSQVRGTGTDTQYF.

Of note for this clone: The sample holds other DNA sequences that translate to the same CDR3. The rearrangement links TRBV6-5 to TRBJ2-3; D is perhaps TRBD1 or TRBD2 (5 bases each). In germline, CDR1 is MNHEY, CDR2 SVGAGI. The V gene lost 5 bases and the J gene lost 2 bases, with 11 bases spanning the gap. There are 14 residues in the CDR3. The CDR3 bases are TGTGCCAGCAGTCCGGGACCAATCACAGATACGCAGTATTTT. This codes for CASSPGPITDTQYF.